A single sample gave rise to the 21 T cell receptor beta chains below, sequenced in a study of T cell responses to AZD1222 COVID-19 vaccine. Assay: immunoSEQ multiplex PCR; the TCRdb copy retains only in-frame clones and omits some. The sample records around 130,000 clones, nearly 90% being singletons. Sequencing was performed on peripheral blood, taken 28 days after the second AZD1222 dose. These receptor sequences come from an adult who received the AZD1222 COVID-19 vaccine.

The rearrangement uses TRBV30 and TRBJ1-5; 8 bases line up with TRBD1. The V and J ends lost 5 bases and 6 bases, in that order; junction bases with no gene match: 18. Germline CDR1 reads GTSNPN; CDR2 reads SVGIG (reference sequence). The CDR3 has 17 residues. The CDR3 spells CAWSTGTGPSSLQPQHF. In nucleotides, the CDR3 is TGTGCCTGGTCAACCGGGACAGGCCCTAGTAGTCTTCAGCCCCAGCATTTT.

This chain joins TRBV5-6 and TRBJ2-3; no clear D gene. Trimming left V 7 bases short and J 4 bases short, with 7 bases between. CDR1 and CDR2 (germline): SGHDT, YYEEEE. This CDR3 spans 11 amino acids. This CDR3 is CASSKADTQYF. CDR3 DNA: TGTGCCAGCTCTAAAGCAGATACGCAGTATTTT.

The V call is TRBV7-9, the J call TRBJ1-5, with a weak D call TRBD1 (5 bases). The V gene lost 5 bases and the J gene lost 0 bases, with 14 bases spanning the gap. The CDR3 is 16 residues long. CDR1 is SEHNR and CDR2 is FQNEAQ in the germline V gene (reference sequence). CDR3 in amino acids: CASSKDISYSNQPQHF. The CDR3 nucleotides are TGTGCCAGCAGCAAGGACATTTCTTATAGCAATCAGCCCCAGCATTTT.

The CDR3 DNA sequence: TGTGCCAGCAGTCAGGATCTCGGCTCCTACGAGCAGTACTTC. Its protein product is CASSQDLGSYEQYF. V usage is TRBV6-5 and J usage is TRBJ2-7; D is unclear. Trimming shortened V by 5 bases and J by 0 bases, and 11 bases separated the two germline ends. The CDR3 totals 14 residues. The germline CDR1 and CDR2 sequences are MNHEY and SVGAGI.

The rearrangement uses TRBV19 and TRBJ2-7; D not certain. Trimming removed 4 bases from V and 6 bases from J, with 16 bases in between. CDR1 and CDR2 from the germline V gene are LNHDA and SQIVND (reference sequence). The CDR3 has 14 amino acids. The CDR3 protein is CASSTGSPEREQYF. As DNA, the CDR3 is TGTGCCAGTAGTACCGGCAGCCCCGAGCGCGAGCAGTACTTC.

J is TRBJ1-1 and V is TRBV2; D remains unclear. This CDR3 region has 14 residues. V lost 4 bases and J 0 bases, leaving 9 bases between the germline ends. Germline lookup yields CDR1 SNHLY and CDR2 FYNNEI. The CDR3 protein is CASSADFMNTEAFF. In nucleotides, the CDR3 is TGTGCCAGCAGTGCCGACTTTATGAACACTGAAGCTTTCTTT.

A few counts support this clone. The chain carries TRBV7-9 and TRBJ2-7; D is perhaps TRBD2 (6 bases). The V end was cut by 6 bases, the J end by 7 bases, with 13 bases between. There are 12 residues in the CDR3. From germline, CDR1 is SEHNR and CDR2 FQNEAQ (reference sequence). CDR3 nucleotides: TGTGCCAGCAGATGGGACTTAGGGGAGCAGTACTTC. As protein: CASRWDLGEQYF.

The chain employs TRBV7-2 and TRBJ2-1; no clear D gene. V was trimmed by 0 bases and J by 1 base, leaving 7 bases between them. The CDR3 loop spans 15 amino acids. Germline V CDR1 and CDR2: SGHTA, FQGNSA. DNA for the CDR3: TGTGCCAGCAGCTTAGCGTGGGGTTCCTACAATGAGCAGTTCTTC. Residues: CASSLAWGSYNEQFF.

This clone was counted a single time. The chain is built from TRBV18 and TRBJ2-2; D is ambiguous. Germline V gives CDR1 KGHSH, CDR2 LQKENI. This CDR3 has 13 amino acids. The germline V and J ends were trimmed by 3 bases and 4 bases, with 6 bases remaining between them. The CDR3 region is CASSPLSTGELFF. CDR3 DNA sequence: TGTGCCAGCTCACCGCTCAGCACCGGGGAGCTGTTTTTT.

The sample holds one count of this clone. Other DNA sequences in the sample encode the same CDR3. The chain links TRBV4-2 to TRBJ2-1; 9 bases match TRBD1. With V trimmed by 3 bases and J by 4 bases, 4 bases remained unmatched. The CDR3 has 15 residues. CDR1 LGHNA and CDR2 YNFKEQ come from the germline V gene. The CDR3: CASSQGTGSYNEQFF. The CDR3 bases are TGTGCCAGCAGCCAGGGGACAGGGTCGTACAATGAGCAGTTCTTC.

The chain is built from TRBV19 and TRBJ1-2; TRBD1 is a possible D gene (5 bases). The CDR3 loop spans 16 amino acids. Trimming took off 7 bases at V and 0 bases at J, with 18 bases between the two ends. Germline loops: CDR1 LNHDA, CDR2 SQIVND (reference sequence). CDR3 sequence reads: CASIPPGRETNYGYTF. CDR3 sequence (DNA): TGTGCCAGTATCCCTCCGGGACGGGAAACTAACTATGGCTACACCTTC. The complete variable domain, with remaining parts taken from reference TRBV19 and TRBJ1-2, reads DGGITQSPKYLFRKEGQNVTLSCEQNLNHDAMYWYRQDPGQGLRLIYYSQIVNDFQKGDIAEGYSVSREKKESFPLTVTSAQKNPTAFYLCASIPPGRETNYGYTFGSGTRLTVV.

This clone has a single count. CDR3 amino acids: CASRRGTEAFF. The CDR3 region has the DNA TGTGCCAGCAGAAGGGGGACTGAAGCTTTCTTT. The chain uses TRBV2 and TRBJ1-1; possible D gene TRBD1, 6 bases. In germline, CDR1 is SNHLY, CDR2 FYNNEI. V was pared by 6 bases and J by 5 bases, with 7 bases between. This CDR3 comprises 11 residues.

The V and J genes are TRBV25-1 and TRBJ2-6; D could derive from TRBD1 or TRBD2 (7 bases each). This CDR3 is built from 18 residues. Trimming shortened V by 2 bases and J by 0 bases, and 14 bases separated the two germline ends. Germline V gives CDR1 MGHDK, CDR2 SYGVNS. The CDR3 protein is CASSERQGLRSGANVLTF. CDR3 nucleotide sequence: TGTGCCAGCAGTGAACGACAGGGACTACGCTCTGGGGCCAACGTCCTGACTTTC.

This rearrangement joins TRBV28 to TRBJ2-7; TRBD2 matches at 8 bases. V was clipped by 5 bases and J by 6 bases; unmatched bases: 9. The CDR3 is 14 residues long. The germline CDR1 and CDR2 sequences are MDHEN and SYDVKM. CDR3 region: CASSPASGYREQYF. The DNA for the CDR3 is TGTGCCAGCAGTCCCGCTAGCGGGTATCGCGAGCAGTACTTC.

The chain links TRBV5-1 to TRBJ1-1; possibly TRBD1 for D (6 bases). Germline V CDR1 and CDR2: SGHRS, YFSETQ. The CDR3 spans 15 residues. V shed 2 bases and J shed 2 bases, with 13 bases lying between them. The CDR3 reads CASSFGQLDNTEAFF. The CDR3 bases are TGCGCCAGCAGCTTTGGACAGCTTGATAACACTGAAGCTTTCTTT.

The J gene is TRBJ1-3, the V gene TRBV7-2, with 9 positions matching TRBD1. The ends lost 6 bases at V and 4 bases at J; junction bases unmatched: 7. This CDR3 has 15 amino acids. The germline CDR1 and CDR2 sequences are SGHTA and FQGNSA. The CDR3: CASRWGQGLGNTIYF. The CDR3 DNA reads TGTGCCAGCAGATGGGGACAGGGTTTAGGAAACACCATATATTTT.

V and J are TRBV19 and TRBJ1-1, with 8 bases that match TRBD1. CDR3 length equals 13 residues. Germline values: CDR1 LNHDA, CDR2 SQIVND (reference sequence). Trimming cost V 3 bases and J 4 bases; bases outside gene matches: 1. The CDR3 loop reads CASSIDRGTEAFF. CDR3 nucleotides: TGTGCCAGTAGTATTGACAGGGGCACTGAAGCTTTCTTT. Full variable domain (remainder filled in from reference TRBV19 and TRBJ1-1): DGGITQSPKYLFRKEGQNVTLSCEQNLNHDAMYWYRQDPGQGLRLIYYSQIVNDFQKGDIAEGYSVSREKKESFPLTVTSAQKNPTAFYLCASSIDRGTEAFFGQGTRLTVV.

The chain joins TRBV19 to TRBJ1-2; 9 bases are shared with TRBD1. Germline assignment: CDR1 LNHDA and CDR2 SQIVND (reference sequence). The CDR3 covers 14 residues. V lost 4 bases to trimming and J lost 4 bases; unmatched junction nucleotides: 4. For the CDR3, the DNA is TGTGCCAGTAGTAGACAGGGGGTGACCTATGGCTACACCTTC. It encodes CASSRQGVTYGYTF. Combining the CDR3 with reference TRBV19 and TRBJ1-2 gives the whole variable domain DGGITQSPKYLFRKEGQNVTLSCEQNLNHDAMYWYRQDPGQGLRLIYYSQIVNDFQKGDIAEGYSVSREKKESFPLTVTSAQKNPTAFYLCASSRQGVTYGYTFGSGTRLTVV.

The chain has TRBV6-1 and TRBJ2-1; a possible D gene is TRBD1 (5 bases). V was trimmed by 2 bases and J by 3 bases, leaving 14 bases between them. Germline lookup yields CDR1 MNHNS and CDR2 SASEGT. The length of the CDR3 is 16 residues. The CDR3 region has the DNA TGTGCCAGCAGTGAACTCGGTGGGGCGAACTACAATGAGCAGTTCTTC. It specifies CASSELGGANYNEQFF.

This clone was found a few times. This chain uses TRBV18 with TRBJ1-2; D possibly corresponds to TRBD1 (5 bases). Trimming removed 0 bases at V and 5 bases at J, with 10 bases between. This CDR3 is built from 14 residues. The V gene's germline CDR1 is KGHSH and CDR2 LQKENI. The CDR3 nucleotides are TGTGCCAGCTCACCACCGCCAGGGACTTATGGCTACACCTTC. Protein sequence: CASSPPPGTYGYTF.

The V gene is TRBV7-3, the J gene TRBJ2-5, with D possibly TRBD2 on 5 matching bases. V lost 6 bases and J 4 bases, leaving 12 bases between the germline ends. The CDR3 covers 13 residues. CDR1 is SGHTA, CDR2 FQGTGA, per germline. CDR3: CASSQLEGETQYF. CDR3 in DNA: TGTGCCAGCAGTCAACTAGAAGGAGAGACCCAGTACTTC.